These 27 T cell receptor beta chains were all obtained from the same sample, sequenced in a study of blood T cell repertoires in COVID-19. Profiled with immunoSEQ multiplex PCR; TCRdb holds only in-frame clones, not every one. The profile shows 100,000 to 150,000 clones, less than 85% of them singletons. The source material was peripheral blood. The receptors were gathered from a human donor with acute or convalescent COVID-19. The donor label of this sample is uncertain.

The rearrangement joins TRBV29-1 to TRBJ1-1; perhaps TRBD1 as D (5 bases). The CDR3 is made up of 11 amino acids. Looked up from germline, CDR1 is SQVTM and CDR2 is ANQGSEA. V lost 5 bases and J lost 8, with 12 bases in between. The chain's CDR3 is CSVRLQAEAFF. The CDR3 DNA reads TGCAGCGTTCGGCTACAGGCCGAAGCTTTCTTT.

The chain is built from TRBV6-1 and TRBJ2-2; perhaps TRBD1 as D (6 bases). Looked up from germline, CDR1 is MNHNS and CDR2 is SASEGT. V was trimmed by 1 base and J by 6 bases, leaving 12 bases between them. The CDR3 has 15 amino acids. The CDR3 here is CASSEVGGLAGELFF. As DNA, the CDR3 is TGTGCCAGCAGTGAAGTAGGGGGTTTGGCCGGGGAGCTGTTTTTT.

The chain joins TRBV12-3 or TRBV12-4 to TRBJ2-2; weak D call: TRBD2 (6 bases). This CDR3 has 13 amino acids. Trimming stripped 6 bases from V and 7 bases from J, with 12 bases between. CDR3 protein: CASRPMEGGELFF. The CDR3, as DNA: TGTGCCAGCAGGCCCATGGAGGGCGGGGAGCTGTTTTTT.

The chain recombines TRBV28 with TRBJ2-7; 10 bases align to TRBD1. CDR1 and CDR2 (germline): MDHEN, SYDVKM. V lost 4 bases, J lost 6 bases, and 9 bases stayed unmatched. The CDR3 totals 15 residues. The chain's CDR3 is CASSSSGTGEGEQYF. In DNA, the CDR3 is TGTGCCAGCAGTTCCTCCGGGACAGGGGAGGGCGAGCAGTACTTC. The variable domain in full, completed from reference TRBV28 and TRBJ2-7, reads DVKVTQSSRYLVKRTGEKVFLECVQDMDHENMFWYRQDPGLGLRLIYFSYDVKMKEKGDIPEGYSVSREKKERFSLILESASTNQTSMYLCASSSSGTGEGEQYFGPGTRLTVT.

In this sample, this clone turned up a few times. The J gene is TRBJ2-1, the V gene TRBV4-1; D remains ambiguous. V was pared by 10 bases and J by 10 bases, with 11 bases between. The CDR3 extends over 10 amino acids. Germline V gives CDR1 MGHRA, CDR2 YSYEKL. CDR3 nucleotides: TGCGCCACTAAACAACAGGAGCAGTTCTTC. It specifies CATKQQEQFF.

V is TRBV7-8 and J is TRBJ1-2, with TRBD1 identical over 10 bases. V gave up 5 bases and J gave up 3 bases; unmatched junction bases: 9. The CDR3 loop spans 16 amino acids. Germline V gives CDR1 SGHVS, CDR2 FQNEAQ. The CDR3 spells CASSPPWDRGHYGYTF. The CDR3 nucleotides read TGTGCCAGCAGCCCCCCGTGGGACAGGGGACACTATGGCTACACCTTC.

The rearrangement links TRBV5-1 to TRBJ1-3; no firm D call. CDR3 length equals 14 residues. The germline V gene has CDR1 SGHRS and CDR2 YFSETQ. The ends were cut back, 2 bases at V and 3 bases at J, with 9 bases in the middle. The CDR3 DNA reads TGCGCCAGCAGCTTCGAGGGTGGTGGAAACACCATATATTTT. Translated: CASSFEGGGNTIYF.

The chain links TRBV5-1 to TRBJ1-3; a possible D gene is TRBD1 (6 bases). Germline V CDR1 and CDR2: SGHRS, YFSETQ. Between the trimmed V and J ends, which lost 1 base and 2 bases, there was a span of 10 bases. This CDR3 region has 15 residues. The CDR3 bases are TGCGCCAGCAGCTTGTTGGGACAAACTGGAAACACCATATATTTT. It translates to CASSLLGQTGNTIYF.

This clone has just one count. This chain links TRBV4-2 with TRBJ1-1; 10 positions agree with TRBD1. Trimming cost V 6 bases and J 3 bases; bases outside gene matches: 7. There are 15 residues in the CDR3. Germline assignment: CDR1 LGHNA and CDR2 YNFKEQ. The DNA for the CDR3 is TGTGCCAGCAGTCGGGACAGGGGAGGTGACACTGAAGCTTTCTTT. Amino acid sequence: CASSRDRGGDTEAFF.

This clone was seen only a few times. This rearrangement joins TRBV5-1 to TRBJ1-2, with 8 bases matching TRBD1. From germline, CDR1 is SGHRS and CDR2 YFSETQ. CDR3 length equals 14 residues. Losses at the gene ends were 0 bases for V and 8 bases for J; bases not matched to a gene: 6. CDR3 bases: TGCGCCAGCAGCTTGGGTCCAGGGGGCGAGGGCTACACCTTC. Its translation: CASSLGPGGEGYTF.

This rearrangement joins TRBV18 to TRBJ1-2; D gene uncertain. The V end was cut by 2 bases, the J end by 0 bases, with 13 bases between. The germline gives CDR1 KGHSH, CDR2 LQKENI. The CDR3 runs to 16 residues. DNA of the CDR3: TGTGCCAGCTCACCAGAGGGAGCCGCAACTAACTATGGCTACACCTTC. It translates to CASSPEGAATNYGYTF.

This clone was counted ten times or more. The genes are TRBV5-1 and TRBJ2-2, with 7 positions matching TRBD2. The germline V gene encodes CDR1 SGHRS and CDR2 YFSETQ. The trim removed 3 bases at V and 3 bases at J, leaving 5 bases unmatched. The CDR3 covers 15 residues. CDR3 DNA: TGCGCCAGCAGCTCGGGACTATACGACACCGGGGAGCTGTTTTTT. Its translation: CASSSGLYDTGELFF. The complete variable domain, with remaining parts taken from reference TRBV5-1 and TRBJ2-2, reads KAGVTQTPRYLIKTRGQQVTLSCSPISGHRSVSWYQQTPGQGLQFLFEYFSETQRNKGNFPGRFSGRQFSNSRSEMNVSTLELGDSALYLCASSSGLYDTGELFFGEGSRLTVL.

The chain is built from TRBV5-1 and TRBJ1-4; no definite D call. CDR3 length: 12 residues. The ends were cut back, 4 bases at V and 12 bases at J, with 13 bases in the middle. Germline CDR1 is SGHRS and CDR2 is YFSETQ. The CDR3 here is CASSVNRDELFF. The CDR3 coding sequence is TGCGCCAGCAGCGTTAACAGAGACGAACTGTTTTTT.

V usage is TRBV6-6 and J usage is TRBJ1-1, with D maybe TRBD1 (6 bases). There are 15 residues in the CDR3. Per the germline V gene, CDR1 is MNHNY and CDR2 is SVGAGI (reference sequence). The V and J ends lost 2 bases and 5 bases respectively, with 15 bases between them. CDR3: CASSYVQGIGTEAFF. In DNA form, the CDR3 reads TGTGCCAGCAGTTACGTTCAGGGGATTGGGACTGAAGCTTTCTTT.

This clone has a handful of counts. The J gene is TRBJ1-1, the V gene TRBV3-1 (or the pseudogene TRBV3-2); D not resolved. Trimming cost V 6 bases and J 10 bases, with 24 bases left between them. CDR3 length: 15 amino acids. In germline, CDR1 is LGHDT, CDR2 YNNKEL (reference sequence). The CDR3 region is CASSQPPLDKRGAFF. The DNA of the CDR3 is TGTGCCAGCAGTCAACCCCCCTTAGATAAGCGCGGAGCTTTCTTT.

This clone was observed once. The genes are TRBV6-1 and TRBJ1-5; TRBD1 agrees at 7 bases. Germline-derived CDR1 and CDR2 are MNHNS and SASEGT. J was trimmed by 6 bases and V by 2 bases; bases with no gene match: 4. This CDR3 comprises 14 residues. The CDR3 region has the DNA TGTGCCAGCAGTGAACGGACAGGAGCTCAGCCCCAGCATTTT. Its translation: CASSERTGAQPQHF.

This clone was seen a single time. The chain recombines TRBV19 with TRBJ1-2; no firm D call. Germline values: CDR1 LNHDA, CDR2 SQIVND (reference sequence). V was pared by 7 bases and J by 4 bases, with 22 bases between. This CDR3 is 16 amino acids long. In nucleotides, the CDR3 is TGTGCCAGTATCCCTCCCGGGAGTGCGGGTAGCTATGGCTACACCTTC. It translates to CASIPPGSAGSYGYTF.

This clone was recorded a few times. V and J are TRBV7-6 and TRBJ2-2; 8 nucleotides line up with TRBD2. The germline V gene has CDR1 SGHVS and CDR2 FNYEAQ. With V trimmed by 5 bases and J by 5 bases, 13 bases remained unmatched. This CDR3 is built from 17 residues. The DNA for the CDR3 is TGTGCCAGCAGCCATCAGCGGGGGCCGAAATCTACCGGGGAGCTGTTTTTT. Residues: CASSHQRGPKSTGELFF.

This clone was observed a handful of times. The genes are TRBV5-1 and TRBJ1-5; weak D call: TRBD1 (5 bases). This CDR3 is built from 15 residues. The V and J ends lost 4 bases and 4 bases respectively, with 15 bases between them. CDR1 SGHRS and CDR2 YFSETQ come from the germline V gene. This CDR3 reads CASSPGGVFNQPQHF. The CDR3 bases are TGCGCCAGCAGCCCCGGAGGGGTGTTTAATCAGCCCCAGCATTTT.

This chain connects TRBV10-2 to TRBJ1-4; D remains unclear. The CDR3 contains 15 residues. Germline lookup yields CDR1 WSHSY and CDR2 SAAADI. The ends were cut back, 0 bases at V and 8 bases at J, with 13 bases in the middle. The DNA of the CDR3 is TGCGCCAGCAGTGAGTCGAGGGCGTCCCTCGAAAAACTGTTTTTT. Translating it yields CASSESRASLEKLFF.

V usage is TRBV7-8 and J usage is TRBJ2-2; a possible D gene is TRBD2 (6 bases). CDR1 and CDR2 (germline): SGHVS, FQNEAQ. The V end was cut by 5 bases, the J end by 3 bases, with 13 bases between. CDR3 length: 15 amino acids. The CDR3 loop is CASSQTGLDTGELFF. CDR3 DNA sequence: TGTGCCAGCAGCCAGACGGGACTCGACACCGGGGAGCTGTTTTTT.

The chain links TRBV7-9 to TRBJ1-4, with D possibly TRBD1 on 5 matching bases. Germline V CDR1 and CDR2: SEHNR, FQNEAQ (reference sequence). This CDR3 is 14 amino acids long. V was clipped by 1 base and J by 11 bases, with 14 bases between them. CDR3 DNA: TGTGCCAGCAGCTTAGGGCAGGGTACGGACAAACTGTTTTTT. Its translation is CASSLGQGTDKLFF.

This clone was counted a few times. This chain links TRBV30 with TRBJ1-5, with D uncertain. V was clipped by 2 bases and J by 7 bases, with 12 bases between them. CDR3 length equals 13 residues. Per germline, CDR1 GTSNPN and CDR2 SVGIG (reference sequence). Here the CDR3 DNA reads TGTGCCTGGAGTTTTCGGGGTACGCAGCCCCAGCATTTT. It encodes CAWSFRGTQPQHF.

This clone appeared once. The chain recombines TRBV29-1 with TRBJ2-1, with 8 bases lining up with TRBD1. CDR1 is SQVTM and CDR2 is ANQGSEA in the germline V gene. This CDR3 region has 12 residues. V gave up 5 bases and J gave up 6 bases; unmatched junction bases: 3. The CDR3 DNA reads as TGCAGCGTTCACACAGGGGGCAATGAGCAGTTCTTC. It yields the protein CSVHTGGNEQFF.

This clone occurred a few times. Other DNA sequences from this sample encode an identical CDR3 as well. The chain employs TRBV18 and TRBJ1-2; 7 bases map to TRBD1. From germline, CDR1 is KGHSH and CDR2 LQKENI. The length of the CDR3 is 14 residues. V shed 6 bases, J shed 0 bases, and the junction held 4 bases outside the gene matches. This CDR3 is CASSPGTANYGYTF. CDR3 bases: TGTGCCAGCTCGCCCGGGACAGCTAACTATGGCTACACCTTC.

The rearrangement uses TRBV27 and TRBJ2-2, with D perhaps TRBD1 (6 bases). Germline CDR1 is MNHEY and CDR2 is SMNVEV (reference sequence). The CDR3 loop spans 16 amino acids. Trimming took off 3 bases at V and 4 bases at J, with 15 bases between the two ends. As DNA, the CDR3 is TGTGCCAGCAGTTTTTTATTGGGACACGGCACCGGGGAGCTGTTTTTT. Translation gives CASSFLLGHGTGELFF.

Here the CDR3 DNA reads TGTGCCAGCAGTCCGCTGGGGCGGTCTCACAATGAGCAGTTCTTC. It is translated as CASSPLGRSHNEQFF. The genes are TRBV27 and TRBJ2-1; possible D gene TRBD1, 5 bases. Between the trimmed V and J ends, which lost 5 bases and 5 bases, there was a span of 16 bases. This CDR3 comprises 15 residues. In germline, CDR1 is MNHEY, CDR2 SMNVEV (reference sequence).